This T cell receptor (beta chain) appears in the sequencing data of a study of T-cell reconstitution after alpha-beta-depleted transplantation in children. Unique molecular identifiers were incorporated when the TCRbeta library was constructed. TCRdb reprocessed the PCR reads with MiXCR, giving one entry per CDR3 protein. There are 280,000 or so distinct CDR3 sequences in the sample; 11% occur only once, and 23% lies in the top ten. General study findings and limits: The high TCRbeta diversity at day 60 in some patients came from surviving recipient T cells and thymic progenitors. Where alpha-beta T cells came from about two months after transplant was reportedly several hundred expanded graft clones.

This clonotype was recorded many times. No antigen is known for it. Germline-derived CDR1 and CDR2 are SEHNR and FQNEAQ (reference sequence). CDR3 length equals 15 residues. Trimming removed 5 bases at V and 1 base at J, with 14 bases between. V is TRBV7-9 and J is TRBJ1-1, with D possibly being TRBD1 (6 bases). The source is a male patient between 2 and 10 years old who had a stem cell transplant for chronic granulomatous disease, so the T cells may come from the graft donor. This sample comprised peripheral blood, obtained 180 days after TCRalphabeta/CD19-depleted stem cell transplant. The DNA of the CDR3 is TGTGCCAGCAGCGGAGCAGGGGTATGGAACACTGAAGCTTTCTTT. Protein product: CASSGAGVWNTEAFF. The full variable domain, in which reference TRBV7-9 and TRBJ1-1 provide the parts outside the CDR3, is DTGVSQNPRHKITKRGQNVTFRCDPISEHNRLYWYRQTLGQGPEFLTYFQNEAQLEKSRLLSDRFSAERPKGSFSTLEIQRTEQGDSAMYLCASSGAGVWNTEAFFGQGTRLTVV.